This entry describes one T cell receptor beta chain. Its target is unknown. The data belong to a study of CD8 T cells in ankylosing spondylitis. Study-wide results and caveats: Reports of some motif variants in reactive arthritis synovial fluid and blood predate this one. Clones linked to the disease showed a CD8+ phenotype. They occurred at relatively low frequencies in peripheral blood. What seemed typical of ankylosing spondylitis blood was a TCR beta motif built from under 10 highly homologous variants.

V lost 4 bases, J lost 4 bases, and 23 bases lay in between. The CDR3 consists of 18 residues. CDR1 MGHRA and CDR2 YSYEKL come from the germline V gene. MiXCR, run by TCRdb on the 5' RACE reads, gives a single entry per CDR3 protein. Of roughly 90,000 distinct CDR3 sequences listed, just under 9% are singletons. The chain carries TRBV4-1 and TRBJ1-3; D remains unclear. The TCR was taken from a male donor with ankylosing spondylitis. The sequencing input was blood, either unsorted or a sorted T cell fraction (not recorded which). CDR3 in amino acids: CASSRVSPIRQGGNTIYF. Here the CDR3 DNA reads TGCGCCAGCAGCCGAGTTAGCCCGATACGACAAGGGGGAAACACCATATATTTT.